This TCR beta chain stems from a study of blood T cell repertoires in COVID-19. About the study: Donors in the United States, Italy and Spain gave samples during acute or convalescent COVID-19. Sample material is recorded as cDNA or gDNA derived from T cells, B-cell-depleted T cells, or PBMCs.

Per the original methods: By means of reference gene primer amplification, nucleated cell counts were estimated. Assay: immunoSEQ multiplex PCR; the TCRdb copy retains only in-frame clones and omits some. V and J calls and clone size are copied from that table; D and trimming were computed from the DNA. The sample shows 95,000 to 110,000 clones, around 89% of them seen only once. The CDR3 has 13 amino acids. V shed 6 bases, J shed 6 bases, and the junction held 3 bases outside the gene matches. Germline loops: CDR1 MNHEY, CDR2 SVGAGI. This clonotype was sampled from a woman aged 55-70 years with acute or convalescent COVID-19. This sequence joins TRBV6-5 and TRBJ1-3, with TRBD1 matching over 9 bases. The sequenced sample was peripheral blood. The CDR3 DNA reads TGTGCCAGCAGGGGACAGGGTAAAAACACCATATATTTT. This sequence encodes CASRGQGKNTIYF.